The clone carrying this TCR beta chain has at least ten counts. The data were taken from a study of prognosis after radiotherapy for stage I lung cancer. Study-level information: Whereas twelve patients had adenocarcinoma, squamous cell carcinoma was the tumor in seven. Distant metastases struck several patients a median of around seven months after radiotherapy; 15 showed no significant progression.

The study amplified the TCR beta CDR3 region from genomic DNA. This amplification was carried out by two rounds of multiplex PCR. The first PCR round targeted every TRBV and TRBJ gene with specific primers. One entry per CDR3 protein, called by TCRdb with MiXCR from the multiplex PCR reads. The sample consists of about 26,000 distinct CDR3 sequences, about 30% of them appearing once. The CDR3 runs to 16 residues. V was pared by 5 bases and J by 0 bases, with 15 bases between. Germline CDR1 reads SGHNT; CDR2 reads YENEEA. The specimen comprised PBMCs, sampled before or after stereotactic body radiation therapy (not recorded which). The receptor comes from a donor at least 50 years old with non-small cell lung cancer. J is TRBJ2-3 and V is TRBV11-3; tentative D call: TRBD2 (6 bases). CDR3 protein: CASSHGTYSSTDTQYF. The CDR3, as DNA: TGTGCCAGCAGCCACGGGACTTACTCTAGCACAGATACGCAGTATTTT. The entire variable domain, with the rest obtained from reference TRBV11-3 and TRBJ2-3, is as follows: EAGVVQSPRYKIIEKKQPVAFWCNPISGHNTLYWYLQNLGQGPELLIRYENEEAVDDSQLPKDRFSAERLKGVDSTLKIQPAELGDSAVYLCASSHGTYSSTDTQYFGPGTRLTVL.